These T cell receptor beta chains were read from a single sample in a study of cytomegalovirus exposure and HLA in healthy donors. Clones were read by immunoSEQ multiplex PCR, and TCRdb kept only the in-frame ones, dropping some. The data show 200,000 or so clones, around 80% seen once. Sequences were obtained from PBMCs. The receptors come from a young woman in good health and CMV-seropositive. Each CDR3 is given without its conserved first and last residue. Clone size is not always given. Where it is, it says once, few, many or a class for expanded clones.

.	TRBV9	TRBJ2-1	ASSVVPARGDDEQF
.	TRBV30	TRBJ1-5	AWSRDRELYSNQPQH
.	TRBV5-5	TRBJ1-2	ASSLEVVGNGYT
few	TRBV4-2	.	ASSQAHSDSGTPIYEQY
.	TRBV6-1	TRBJ1-2	ASSLGGGVGYGYT
.	TRBV6-1	TRBJ1-5	ASWERSNQPQH
once	TRBV14	TRBJ1-6	ASSQDLTRNSPLH
.	TRBV9	TRBJ1-1	ASSVEARGSEAF
.	TRBV10-2	TRBJ2-1	ASRGASPGAYNEQF
.	TRBV28	TRBJ2-7	ASISGRDRDYEQY
.	TRBV19	TRBJ2-3	ASSMRQGSQY
.	TRBV14	TRBJ1-2	ASSQVGESYGYT
.	TRBV15	TRBJ1-5	ATSLGRESQH
.	TRBV11-1	TRBJ2-5	ASSAKGRETQY
.	TRBV29-1	TRBJ2-1	SVEYPAGGDNEQF
.	TRBV6-5	TRBJ2-5	ASSPDRGGQTQY
.	TRBV4-1	TRBJ2-2	ASSQLSGGITGELF
.	TRBV9	TRBJ2-3	ASSAQGGLGTDTQY
few	TRBV15	TRBJ2-2	ATSTGTGVTGELF
.	TRBV7-7	TRBJ2-1	ASSLLGTSGGADNEQF
.	TRBV7-9	TRBJ2-2	SSSLNPNRGNTGELF
.	TRBV28	TRBJ1-6	ASSLIRGNSPLH
.	TRBV30	TRBJ1-2	AWRQDRGDGYT
.	TRBV5-1	TRBJ1-6	ASSPGGQGSNSPLH
.	TRBV6-1	TRBJ1-1	ASSAHDRGGEAF
.	TRBV19	TRBJ2-5	ASTPDSQETQY